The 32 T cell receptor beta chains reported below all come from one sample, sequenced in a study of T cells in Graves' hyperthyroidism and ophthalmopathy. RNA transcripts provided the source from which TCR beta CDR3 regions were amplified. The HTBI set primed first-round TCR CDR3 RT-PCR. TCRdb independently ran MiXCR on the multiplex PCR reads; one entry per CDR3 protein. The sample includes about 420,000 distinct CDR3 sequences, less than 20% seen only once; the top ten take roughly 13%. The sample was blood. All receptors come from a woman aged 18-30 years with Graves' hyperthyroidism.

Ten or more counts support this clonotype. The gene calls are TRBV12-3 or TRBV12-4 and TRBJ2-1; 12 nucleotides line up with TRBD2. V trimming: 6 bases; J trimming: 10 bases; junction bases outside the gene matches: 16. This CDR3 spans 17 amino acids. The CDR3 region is CASSEGRLAGVAEEQFF. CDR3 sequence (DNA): TGTGCCAGCAGCGAAGGAAGACTAGCGGGAGTTGCCGAGGAGCAGTTCTTC.

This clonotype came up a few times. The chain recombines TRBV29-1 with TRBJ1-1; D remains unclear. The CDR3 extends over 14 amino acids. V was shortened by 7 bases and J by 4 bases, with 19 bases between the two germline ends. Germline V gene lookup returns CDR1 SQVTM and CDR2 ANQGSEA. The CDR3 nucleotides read TGCAGCGCAAAAATCGCGTTGGGTGTCACTGAAGCTTTCTTT. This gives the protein CSAKIALGVTEAFF.

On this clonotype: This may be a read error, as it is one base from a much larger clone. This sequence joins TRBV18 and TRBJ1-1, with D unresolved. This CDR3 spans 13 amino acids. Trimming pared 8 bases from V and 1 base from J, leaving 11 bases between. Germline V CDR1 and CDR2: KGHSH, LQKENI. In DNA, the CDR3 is TGTGCCAGCCCACAGAACAAGAACACTGAAGCTTTCTTT. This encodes CASPQNKNTEAFF. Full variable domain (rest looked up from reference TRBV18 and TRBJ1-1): NAGVMQNPRHLVRRRGQEARLRCSPMKGHSHVYWYRQLPEEGLKFMVYLQKENIIDESGMPKERFSAEFPKEGPSILRIQQVVRGDSAAYFCASPQNKNTEAFFGQGTRLTVV.

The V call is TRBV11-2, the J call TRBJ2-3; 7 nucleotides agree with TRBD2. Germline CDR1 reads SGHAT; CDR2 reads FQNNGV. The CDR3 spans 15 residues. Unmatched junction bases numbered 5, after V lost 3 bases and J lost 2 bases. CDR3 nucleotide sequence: TGTGCCAGCAGCTTTTCGGGGGGTTCCACAGATACGCAGTATTTT. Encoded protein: CASSFSGGSTDTQYF.

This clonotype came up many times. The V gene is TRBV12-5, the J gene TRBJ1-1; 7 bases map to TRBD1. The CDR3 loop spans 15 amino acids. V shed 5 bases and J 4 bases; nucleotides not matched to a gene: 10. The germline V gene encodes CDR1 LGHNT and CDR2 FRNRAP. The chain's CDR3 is CASGPQGVMGTEAFF. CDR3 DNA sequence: TGTGCTAGTGGTCCCCAGGGGGTTATGGGCACTGAAGCTTTCTTT.

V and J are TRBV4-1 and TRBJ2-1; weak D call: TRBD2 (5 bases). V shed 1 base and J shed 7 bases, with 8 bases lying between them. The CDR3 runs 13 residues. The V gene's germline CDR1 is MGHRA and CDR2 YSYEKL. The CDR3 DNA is TGCGCCAGCAGCCAAGCCCGGGGAAATGAGCAGTTCTTC. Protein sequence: CASSQARGNEQFF.

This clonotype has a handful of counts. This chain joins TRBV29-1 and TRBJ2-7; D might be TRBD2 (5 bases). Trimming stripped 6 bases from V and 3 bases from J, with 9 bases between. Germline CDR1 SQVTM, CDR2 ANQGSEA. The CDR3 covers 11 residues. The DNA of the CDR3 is TGCAGCGTGGGAGAAAGCTACGAGCAGTACTTC. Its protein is CSVGESYEQYF.

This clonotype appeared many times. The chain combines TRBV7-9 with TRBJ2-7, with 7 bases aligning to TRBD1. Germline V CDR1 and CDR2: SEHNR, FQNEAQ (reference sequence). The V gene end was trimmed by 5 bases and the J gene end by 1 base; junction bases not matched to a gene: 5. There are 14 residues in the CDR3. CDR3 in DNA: TGTGCCAGCAGCCAGGACAGGTTATCCTACGAGCAGTACTTC. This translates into CASSQDRLSYEQYF.

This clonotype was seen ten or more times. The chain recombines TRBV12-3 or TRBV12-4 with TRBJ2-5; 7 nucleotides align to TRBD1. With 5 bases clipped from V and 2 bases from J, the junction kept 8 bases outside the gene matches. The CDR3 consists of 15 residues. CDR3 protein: CASSPNSGGQETQYF. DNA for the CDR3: TGTGCCAGCAGTCCAAACTCAGGGGGACAAGAGACCCAGTACTTC.

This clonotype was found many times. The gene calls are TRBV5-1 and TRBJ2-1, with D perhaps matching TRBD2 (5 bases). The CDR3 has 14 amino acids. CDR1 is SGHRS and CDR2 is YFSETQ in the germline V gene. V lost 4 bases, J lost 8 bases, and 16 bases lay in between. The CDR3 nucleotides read TGCGCCAGCAGCCCGAGGACTGGACGGGATGAGCAGTTCTTC. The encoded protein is CASSPRTGRDEQFF.

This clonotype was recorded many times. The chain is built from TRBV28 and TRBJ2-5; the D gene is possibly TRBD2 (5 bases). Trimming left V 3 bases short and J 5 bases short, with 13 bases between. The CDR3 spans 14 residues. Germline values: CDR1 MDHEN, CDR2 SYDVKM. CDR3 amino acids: CASSLSMGGETQYF. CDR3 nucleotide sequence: TGTGCCAGCAGTTTGTCGATGGGCGGGGAGACCCAGTACTTC.

The CDR3 coding sequence is TGCAGTGGTGTAGAAGGGGCGAGCACAGATACGCAGTATTTT. As protein: CSGVEGASTDTQYF. The rearrangement joins TRBV20-1 to TRBJ2-3; a weak D match, TRBD1 (5 bases). V was trimmed by 7 bases and J by 0 bases, leaving 14 bases between them. Germline values: CDR1 DFQATT, CDR2 SNEGSKA (reference sequence). The CDR3 has 14 residues.

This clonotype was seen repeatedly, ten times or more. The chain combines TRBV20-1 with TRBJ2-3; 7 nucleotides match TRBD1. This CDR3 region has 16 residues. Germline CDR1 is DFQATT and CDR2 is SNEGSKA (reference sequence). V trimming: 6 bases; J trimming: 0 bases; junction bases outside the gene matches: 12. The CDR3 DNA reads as TGCAGTGCCTCAGACAGGGCCCAAACAAGCACAGATACGCAGTATTTT. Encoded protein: CSASDRAQTSTDTQYF.

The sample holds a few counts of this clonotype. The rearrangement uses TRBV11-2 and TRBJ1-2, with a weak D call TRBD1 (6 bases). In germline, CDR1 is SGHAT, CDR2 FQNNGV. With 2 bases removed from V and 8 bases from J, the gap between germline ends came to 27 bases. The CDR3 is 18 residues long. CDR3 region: CASSLTTYPWKGGGGYTF. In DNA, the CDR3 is TGTGCCAGCAGCTTAACCACCTATCCGTGGAAGGGGGGAGGCGGCTACACCTTC.

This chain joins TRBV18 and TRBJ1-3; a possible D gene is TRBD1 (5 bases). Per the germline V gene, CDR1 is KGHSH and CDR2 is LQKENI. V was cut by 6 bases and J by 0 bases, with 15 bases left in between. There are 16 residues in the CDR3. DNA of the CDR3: TGTGCCAGCTCTCGGGACTTTCCGAGCTCTGGAAACACCATATATTTT. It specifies CASSRDFPSSGNTIYF.

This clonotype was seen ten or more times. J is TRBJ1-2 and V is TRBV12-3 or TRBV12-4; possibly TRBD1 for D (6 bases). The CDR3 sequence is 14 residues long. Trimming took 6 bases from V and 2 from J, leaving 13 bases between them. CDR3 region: CASRDGTPNYGYTF. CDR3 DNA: TGTGCCAGCAGGGACGGGACACCAAACTATGGCTACACCTTC.

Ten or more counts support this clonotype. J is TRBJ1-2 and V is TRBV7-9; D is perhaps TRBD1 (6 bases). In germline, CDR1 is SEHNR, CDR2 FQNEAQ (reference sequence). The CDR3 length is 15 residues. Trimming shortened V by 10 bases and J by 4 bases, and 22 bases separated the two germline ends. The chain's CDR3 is CATLLDRMVGYGYTF. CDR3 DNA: TGTGCCACCCTACTTGACAGGATGGTTGGCTATGGCTACACCTTC.

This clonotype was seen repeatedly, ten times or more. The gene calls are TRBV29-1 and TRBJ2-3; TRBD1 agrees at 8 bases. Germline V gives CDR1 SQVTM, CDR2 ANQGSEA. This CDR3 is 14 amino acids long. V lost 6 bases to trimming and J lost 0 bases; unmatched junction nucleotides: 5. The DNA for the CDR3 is TGCAGCGTCACCGGACAGGGAAGCACAGATACGCAGTATTTT. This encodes CSVTGQGSTDTQYF.

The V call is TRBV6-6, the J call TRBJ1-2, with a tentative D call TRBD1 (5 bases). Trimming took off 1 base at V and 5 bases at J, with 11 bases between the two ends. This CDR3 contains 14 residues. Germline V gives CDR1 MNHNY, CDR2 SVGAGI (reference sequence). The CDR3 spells CASSYLRQLYGYTF. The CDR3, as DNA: TGTGCCAGCAGTTACTTAAGACAGCTTTATGGCTACACCTTC.

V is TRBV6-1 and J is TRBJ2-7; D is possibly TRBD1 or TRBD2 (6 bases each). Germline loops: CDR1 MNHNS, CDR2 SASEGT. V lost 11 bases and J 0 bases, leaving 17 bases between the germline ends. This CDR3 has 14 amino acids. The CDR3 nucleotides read TGTGCCGGGGGCCGGGGACTGAGCTCCTACGAGCAGTACTTC. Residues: CAGGRGLSSYEQYF.

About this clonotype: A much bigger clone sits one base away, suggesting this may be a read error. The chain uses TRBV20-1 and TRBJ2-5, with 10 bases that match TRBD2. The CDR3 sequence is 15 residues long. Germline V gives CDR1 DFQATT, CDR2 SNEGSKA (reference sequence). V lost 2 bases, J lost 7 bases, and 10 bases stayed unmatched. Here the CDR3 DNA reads TGCAGTGCTAGACCCCCTAGCGGGAGTTGGGGGACCCAGTACTTC. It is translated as CSARPPSGSWGTQYF.

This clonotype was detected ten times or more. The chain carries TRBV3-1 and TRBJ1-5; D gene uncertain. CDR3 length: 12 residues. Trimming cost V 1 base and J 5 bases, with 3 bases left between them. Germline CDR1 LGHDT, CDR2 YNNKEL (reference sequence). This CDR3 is CASSQGDQPQHF. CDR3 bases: TGTGCCAGCAGCCAAGGGGATCAGCCCCAGCATTTT.

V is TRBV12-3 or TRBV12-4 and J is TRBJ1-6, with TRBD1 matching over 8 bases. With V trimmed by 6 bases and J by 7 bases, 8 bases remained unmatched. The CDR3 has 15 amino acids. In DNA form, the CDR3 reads TGTGCCAGCAGAACGGACAGGGTGGTGAATTCACCCCTCCACTTT. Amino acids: CASRTDRVVNSPLHF.

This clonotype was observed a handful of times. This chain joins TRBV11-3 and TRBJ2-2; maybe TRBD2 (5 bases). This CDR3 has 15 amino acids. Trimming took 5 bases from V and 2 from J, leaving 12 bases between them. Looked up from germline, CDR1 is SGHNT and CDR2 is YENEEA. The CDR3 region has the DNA TGTGCCAGCAGCCGGGGTACAGTTAACACCGGGGAGCTGTTTTTT. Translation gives CASSRGTVNTGELFF.

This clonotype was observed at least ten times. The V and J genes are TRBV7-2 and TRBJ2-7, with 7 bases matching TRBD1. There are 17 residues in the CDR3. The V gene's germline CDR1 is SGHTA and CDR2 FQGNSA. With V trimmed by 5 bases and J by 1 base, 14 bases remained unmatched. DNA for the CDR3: TGTGCCAGCAGCGCGTACTCCGGGACAGCCAATTCCTACGAGCAGTACTTC. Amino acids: CASSAYSGTANSYEQYF.

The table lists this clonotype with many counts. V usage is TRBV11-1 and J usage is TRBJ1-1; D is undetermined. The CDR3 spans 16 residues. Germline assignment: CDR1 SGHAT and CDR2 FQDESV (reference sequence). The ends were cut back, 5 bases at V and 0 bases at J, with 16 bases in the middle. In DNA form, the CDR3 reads TGTGCCAGCAGCCCGACTAGCCCCTTCCTGAACACTGAAGCTTTCTTT. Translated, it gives CASSPTSPFLNTEAFF.

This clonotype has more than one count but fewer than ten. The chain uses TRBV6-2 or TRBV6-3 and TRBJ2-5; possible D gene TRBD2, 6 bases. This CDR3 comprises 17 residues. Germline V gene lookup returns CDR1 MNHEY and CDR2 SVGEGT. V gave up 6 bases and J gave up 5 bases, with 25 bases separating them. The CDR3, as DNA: TGTGCCAGCAGCCCCGGGGACTTAGCGTTAATGCGGGAGACCCAGTACTTC. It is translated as CASSPGDLALMRETQYF.

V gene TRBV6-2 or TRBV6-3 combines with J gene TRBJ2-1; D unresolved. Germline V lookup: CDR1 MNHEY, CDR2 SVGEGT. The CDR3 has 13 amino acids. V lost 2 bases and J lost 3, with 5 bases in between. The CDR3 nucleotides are TGTGCCAGCAGTTACCTAATCTACAATGAGCAGTTCTTC. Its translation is CASSYLIYNEQFF.

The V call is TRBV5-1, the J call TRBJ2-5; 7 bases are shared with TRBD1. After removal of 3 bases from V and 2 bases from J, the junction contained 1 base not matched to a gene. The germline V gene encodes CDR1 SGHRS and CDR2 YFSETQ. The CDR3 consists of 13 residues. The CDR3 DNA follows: TGCGCCAGCAGCTCGGGACAGCAAGAGACCCAGTACTTC. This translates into CASSSGQQETQYF.

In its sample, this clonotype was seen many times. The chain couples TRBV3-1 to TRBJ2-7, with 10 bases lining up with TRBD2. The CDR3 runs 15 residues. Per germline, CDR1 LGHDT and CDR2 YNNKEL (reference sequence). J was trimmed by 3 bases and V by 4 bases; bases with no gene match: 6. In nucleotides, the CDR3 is TGTGCCAGCAGCCGACCGGGACTAGCGAGCTACGAGCAGTACTTC. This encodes CASSRPGLASYEQYF.

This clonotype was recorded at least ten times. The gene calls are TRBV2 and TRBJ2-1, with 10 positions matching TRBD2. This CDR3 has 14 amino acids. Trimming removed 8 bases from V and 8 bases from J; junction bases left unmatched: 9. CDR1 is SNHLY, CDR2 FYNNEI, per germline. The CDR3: CASLRAGGPYEQFF. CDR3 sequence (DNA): TGTGCCAGCCTTAGAGCGGGAGGGCCCTATGAGCAGTTCTTC.

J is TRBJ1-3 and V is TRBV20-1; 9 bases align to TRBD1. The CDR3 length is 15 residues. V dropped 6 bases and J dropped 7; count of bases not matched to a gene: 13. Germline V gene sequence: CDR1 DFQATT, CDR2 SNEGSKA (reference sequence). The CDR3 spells CSAKGQGPPRNTIYF. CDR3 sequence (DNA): TGCAGTGCCAAGGGACAGGGCCCACCTCGGAACACCATATATTTT.